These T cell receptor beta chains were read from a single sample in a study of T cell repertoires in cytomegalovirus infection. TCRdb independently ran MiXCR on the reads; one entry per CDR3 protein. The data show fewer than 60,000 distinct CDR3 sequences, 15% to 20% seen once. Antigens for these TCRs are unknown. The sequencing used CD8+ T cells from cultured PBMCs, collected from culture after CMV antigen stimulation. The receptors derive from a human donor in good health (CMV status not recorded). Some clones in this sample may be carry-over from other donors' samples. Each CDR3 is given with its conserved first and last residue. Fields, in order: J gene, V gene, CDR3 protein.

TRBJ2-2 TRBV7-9 CASSPTGSVNTGELFF
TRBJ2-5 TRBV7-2 CASSGQQEETQYF
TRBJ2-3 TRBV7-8 CASSLEASGGPDTQYF
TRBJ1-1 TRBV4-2 CASSQDGDREVNTEAFF
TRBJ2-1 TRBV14 CASSQDFLNTGFLYNEQFF
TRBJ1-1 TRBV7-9 CASSLGPDNTEAFF
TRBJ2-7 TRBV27 CASSPGQGVYEQYF
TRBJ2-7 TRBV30 CAWSAPRGRSSYEQYF
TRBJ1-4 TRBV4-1 CASSQDGTTNEKLFF
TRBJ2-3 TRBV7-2 CASSLGFSGITDTQYF
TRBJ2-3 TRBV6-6 CASSYHRRLAGEPDTQYF
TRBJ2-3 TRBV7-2 CASSLGRAGGGDTQYF
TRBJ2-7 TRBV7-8 CASSPTHSYEQYF
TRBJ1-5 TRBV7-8 CASSLVQSGNQPQHF
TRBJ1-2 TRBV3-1 CASSSGTGEFYGYTF
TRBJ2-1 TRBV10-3 CAISEGGGPYNEQFF
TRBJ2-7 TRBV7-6 CASSLEWGTSGGAYEQYF
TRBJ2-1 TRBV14 CASSPTPGLGHNEQFF
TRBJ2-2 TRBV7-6 CASSPHLLQGPSVDGELFF
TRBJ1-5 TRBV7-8 CASNPEEGNQPQHF
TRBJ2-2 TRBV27 CASSLPNTGELFF
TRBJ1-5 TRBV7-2 CASSLRAESQPQHF
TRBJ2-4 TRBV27 CASSSFLTSGVAKNIQYF
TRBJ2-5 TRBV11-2 CASSLANGVETQYF
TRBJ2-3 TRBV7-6 CASSLDRDTQYF
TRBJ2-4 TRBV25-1 CASSKGQGANIQYF
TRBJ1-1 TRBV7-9 CASSPRGMNTEAFF
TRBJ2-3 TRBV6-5 CASSYSLGDTQYF
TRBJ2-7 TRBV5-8 CASSLGRDRAWEQYF
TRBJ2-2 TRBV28 CASSLTGGITGELFF
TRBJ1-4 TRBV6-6 CASSGSSNSNEKLFF
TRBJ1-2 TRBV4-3 CASSQEQGVAYGYTF
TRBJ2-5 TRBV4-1 CASSQASEETQYF
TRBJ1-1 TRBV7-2 CASSLTGTEFHTEAFF
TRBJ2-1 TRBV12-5 CASGLLQEQFF
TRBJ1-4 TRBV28 CASSLVAEKLFF
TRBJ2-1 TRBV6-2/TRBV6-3 CASSYLRTGSLENEQFF
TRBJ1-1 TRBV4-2 CASSPEEMNTEAFF
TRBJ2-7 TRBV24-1 CATSAATSVEQYF
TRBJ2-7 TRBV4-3 CASSQADGREYEQYF
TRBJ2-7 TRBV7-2 CASSLRLAGAEQYF
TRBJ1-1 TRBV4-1 CASSQRQGATNTEAFF
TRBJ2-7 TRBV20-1 CSALRQGHPYEQYF
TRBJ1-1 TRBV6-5 CASSRDRGVMNTEAFF
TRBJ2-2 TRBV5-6 CASSLDWTGELFF